This TCR beta chain was captured in a study of identical twins. From the 5' RACE reads, TCRdb called clonotypes with MiXCR, one entry per CDR3 protein. Here the sample spans around 140,000 distinct CDR3 sequences, under 4.5% being singletons. Findings and limits, study-wide: Compared with models, monozygotic twins showed more out-of-frame TCR alpha sharing. While abundant cord blood beta clonotypes carried fewer insertions, memory repertoires showed no such pattern.

This clonotype was observed many times. No antigen is known for it. Sequenced material: memory T cells sorted from blood. This TCR derives from a man between 18 and 29 years old in good health.

CDR3 coding DNA: TGTGCCAGCAGTATGGCAGGGGCCGTGAACACTGAAGCTTTCTTT. Translated: CASSMAGAVNTEAFF. This chain joins TRBV6-2 or TRBV6-3 and TRBJ1-1; weak D call: TRBD1 (6 bases). The CDR3 length is 15 residues. V shed 5 bases and J shed 0 bases, with 13 bases lying between them. Germline V lookup: CDR1 MNHEY, CDR2 SVGEGT.